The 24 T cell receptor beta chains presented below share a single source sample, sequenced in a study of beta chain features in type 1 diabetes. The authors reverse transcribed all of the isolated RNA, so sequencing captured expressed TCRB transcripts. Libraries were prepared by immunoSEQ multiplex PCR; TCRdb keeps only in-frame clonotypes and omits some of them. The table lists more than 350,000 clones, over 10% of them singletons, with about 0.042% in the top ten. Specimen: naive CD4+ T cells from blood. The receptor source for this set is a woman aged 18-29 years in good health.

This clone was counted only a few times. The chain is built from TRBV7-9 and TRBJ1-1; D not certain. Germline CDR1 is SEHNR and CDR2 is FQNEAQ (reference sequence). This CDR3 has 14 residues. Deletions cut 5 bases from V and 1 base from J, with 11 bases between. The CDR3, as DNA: TGTGCCAGCAGCGCGTCGGGCGGGAACACTGAAGCTTTCTTT. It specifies CASSASGGNTEAFF. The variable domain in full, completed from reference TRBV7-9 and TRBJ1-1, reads DTGVSQNPRHKITKRGQNVTFRCDPISEHNRLYWYRQTLGQGPEFLTYFQNEAQLEKSRLLSDRFSAERPKGSFSTLEIQRTEQGDSAMYLCASSASGGNTEAFFGQGTRLTVV.

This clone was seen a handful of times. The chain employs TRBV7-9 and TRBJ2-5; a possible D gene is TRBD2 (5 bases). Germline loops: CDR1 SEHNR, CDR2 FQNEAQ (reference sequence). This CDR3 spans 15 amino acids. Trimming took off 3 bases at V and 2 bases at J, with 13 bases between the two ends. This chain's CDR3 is CASSFWVGGQETQYF. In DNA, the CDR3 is TGTGCCAGCAGCTTCTGGGTCGGCGGGCAAGAGACCCAGTACTTC.

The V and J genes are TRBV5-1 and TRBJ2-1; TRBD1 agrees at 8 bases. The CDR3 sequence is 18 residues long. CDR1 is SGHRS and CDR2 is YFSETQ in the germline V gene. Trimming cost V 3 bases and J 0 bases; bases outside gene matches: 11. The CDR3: CASSSPRTGTSSYNEQFF. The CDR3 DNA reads TGCGCCAGCAGCTCCCCTCGGACAGGGACGAGCTCCTACAATGAGCAGTTCTTC.

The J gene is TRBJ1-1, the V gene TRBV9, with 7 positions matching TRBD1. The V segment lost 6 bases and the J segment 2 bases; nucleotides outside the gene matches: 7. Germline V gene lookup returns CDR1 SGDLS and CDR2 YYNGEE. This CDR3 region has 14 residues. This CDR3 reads CASTLTGTNTEAFF. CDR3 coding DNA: TGTGCCAGCACCCTGACAGGGACAAACACTGAAGCTTTCTTT.

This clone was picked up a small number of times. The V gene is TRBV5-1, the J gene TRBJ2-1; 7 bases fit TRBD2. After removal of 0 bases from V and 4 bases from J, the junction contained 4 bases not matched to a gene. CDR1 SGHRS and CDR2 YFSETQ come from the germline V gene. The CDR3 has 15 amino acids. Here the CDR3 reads CASSLEGSGYNEQFF. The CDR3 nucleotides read TGCGCCAGCAGCTTGGAAGGTAGCGGGTACAATGAGCAGTTCTTC.

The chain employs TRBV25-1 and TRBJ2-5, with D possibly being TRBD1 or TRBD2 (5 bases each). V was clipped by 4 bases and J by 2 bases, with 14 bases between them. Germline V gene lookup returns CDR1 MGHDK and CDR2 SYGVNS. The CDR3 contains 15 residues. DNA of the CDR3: TGTGCCAGCAGTGCTGGGGGTACGGCACAAGAGACCCAGTACTTC. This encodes CASSAGGTAQETQYF.

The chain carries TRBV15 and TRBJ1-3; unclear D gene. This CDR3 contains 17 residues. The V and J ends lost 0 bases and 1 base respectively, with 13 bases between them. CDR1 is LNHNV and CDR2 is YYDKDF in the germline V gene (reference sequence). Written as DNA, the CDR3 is TGTGCCACCAGCAGAGATCTGCTACTGGGGTCTGGAAACACCATATATTTT. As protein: CATSRDLLLGSGNTIYF.

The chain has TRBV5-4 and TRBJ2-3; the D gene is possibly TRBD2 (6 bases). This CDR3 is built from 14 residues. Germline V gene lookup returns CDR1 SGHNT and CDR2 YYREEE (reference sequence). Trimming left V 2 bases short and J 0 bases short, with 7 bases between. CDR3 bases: TGTGCCAGCAGCTTCGGGGGAAGCACAGATACGCAGTATTTT. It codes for CASSFGGSTDTQYF.

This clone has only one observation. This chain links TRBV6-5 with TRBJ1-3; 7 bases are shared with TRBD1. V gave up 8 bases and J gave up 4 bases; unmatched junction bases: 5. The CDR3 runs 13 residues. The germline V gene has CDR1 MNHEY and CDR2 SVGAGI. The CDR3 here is CASQGTDGNTIYF. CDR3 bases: TGTGCCAGCCAAGGGACAGACGGAAACACCATATATTTT.

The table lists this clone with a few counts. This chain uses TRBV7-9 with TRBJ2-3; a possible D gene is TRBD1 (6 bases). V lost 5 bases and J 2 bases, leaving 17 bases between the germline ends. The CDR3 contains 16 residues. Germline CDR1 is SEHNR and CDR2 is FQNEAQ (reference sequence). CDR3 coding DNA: TGTGCCAGCAGCCCCCTCGGCCAGGGGCTCACAGATACGCAGTATTTT. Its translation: CASSPLGQGLTDTQYF. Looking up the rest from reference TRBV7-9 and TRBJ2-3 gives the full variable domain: DTGVSQNPRHKITKRGQNVTFRCDPISEHNRLYWYRQTLGQGPEFLTYFQNEAQLEKSRLLSDRFSAERPKGSFSTLEIQRTEQGDSAMYLCASSPLGQGLTDTQYFGPGTRLTVL.

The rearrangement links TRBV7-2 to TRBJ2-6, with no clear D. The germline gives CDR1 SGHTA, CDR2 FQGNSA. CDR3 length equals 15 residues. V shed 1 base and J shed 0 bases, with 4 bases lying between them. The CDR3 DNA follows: TGTGCCAGCAGCTTAGACAGCTCTGGGGCCAACGTCCTGACTTTC. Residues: CASSLDSSGANVLTF.

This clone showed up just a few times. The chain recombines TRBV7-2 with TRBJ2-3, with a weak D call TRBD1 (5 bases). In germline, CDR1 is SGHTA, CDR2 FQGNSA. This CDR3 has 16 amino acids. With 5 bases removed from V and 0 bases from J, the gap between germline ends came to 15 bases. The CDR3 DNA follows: TGTGCCAGCAGCCGCGAACCCAGGGCTAGCACAGATACGCAGTATTTT. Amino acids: CASSREPRASTDTQYF.

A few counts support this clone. CDR3 bases: TGTGCCAGCAGCGAACCCCGCCGAGGCCTTACCTACGAGCAGTACTTC. This encodes CASSEPRRGLTYEQYF. The chain is built from TRBV4-2 and TRBJ2-7; D unclear. Germline CDR1 and CDR2: LGHNA and YNFKEQ. Trimming took 5 bases from V and 2 from J, leaving 19 bases between them. This CDR3 region has 16 residues.

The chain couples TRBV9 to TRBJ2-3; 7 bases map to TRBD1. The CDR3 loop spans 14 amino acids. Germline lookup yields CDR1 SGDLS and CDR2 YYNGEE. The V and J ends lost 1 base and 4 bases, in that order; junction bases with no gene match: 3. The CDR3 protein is CASSVTQGADTQYF. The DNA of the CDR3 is TGTGCCAGCAGCGTAACCCAGGGGGCAGATACGCAGTATTTT.

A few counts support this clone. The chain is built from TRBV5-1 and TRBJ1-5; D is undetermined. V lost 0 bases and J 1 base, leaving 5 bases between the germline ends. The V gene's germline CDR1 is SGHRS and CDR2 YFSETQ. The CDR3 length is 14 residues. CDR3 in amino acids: CASSLAPSNQPQHF. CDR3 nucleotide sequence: TGCGCCAGCAGCTTGGCGCCCAGCAATCAGCCCCAGCATTTT.

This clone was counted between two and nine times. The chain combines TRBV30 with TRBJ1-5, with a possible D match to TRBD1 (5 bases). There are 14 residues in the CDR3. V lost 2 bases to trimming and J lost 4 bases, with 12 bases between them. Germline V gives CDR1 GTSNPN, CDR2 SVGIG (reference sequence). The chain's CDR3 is CAWSRGLSNQPQHF. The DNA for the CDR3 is TGTGCCTGGAGTCGGGGCCTTTCTAATCAGCCCCAGCATTTT.

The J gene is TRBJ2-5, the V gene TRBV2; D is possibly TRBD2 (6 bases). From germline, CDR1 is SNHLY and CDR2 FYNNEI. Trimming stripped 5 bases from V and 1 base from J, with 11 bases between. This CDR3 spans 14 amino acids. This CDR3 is CASSTRTTQETQYF. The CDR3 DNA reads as TGTGCCAGCAGTACACGGACTACCCAAGAGACCCAGTACTTC.

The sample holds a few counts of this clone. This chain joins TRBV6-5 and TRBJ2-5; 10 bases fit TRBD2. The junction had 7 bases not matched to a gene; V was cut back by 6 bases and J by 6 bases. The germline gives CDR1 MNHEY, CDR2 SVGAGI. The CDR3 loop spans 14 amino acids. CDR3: CASSEAGGRKTQYF. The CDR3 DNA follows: TGTGCCAGCAGCGAAGCGGGAGGGAGAAAGACCCAGTACTTC.

As DNA, the CDR3 is TGCGCCAGCAGCCGCACCGGGACAGGGGCAGTAGGCTACACCTTC. Amino acids: CASSRTGTGAVGYTF. J is TRBJ1-2 and V is TRBV5-1; the match to TRBD1 covers 10 bases. J was trimmed by 8 bases and V by 4 bases; bases with no gene match: 11. The CDR3 contains 15 residues. The V gene's germline CDR1 is SGHRS and CDR2 YFSETQ.

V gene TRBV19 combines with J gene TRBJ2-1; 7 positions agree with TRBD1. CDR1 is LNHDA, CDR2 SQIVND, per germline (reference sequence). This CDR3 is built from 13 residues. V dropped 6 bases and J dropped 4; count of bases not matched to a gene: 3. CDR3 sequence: CASRPGQYNEQFF. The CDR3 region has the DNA TGTGCCAGTAGGCCGGGACAGTACAATGAGCAGTTCTTC. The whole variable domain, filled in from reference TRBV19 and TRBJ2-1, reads DGGITQSPKYLFRKEGQNVTLSCEQNLNHDAMYWYRQDPGQGLRLIYYSQIVNDFQKGDIAEGYSVSREKKESFPLTVTSAQKNPTAFYLCASRPGQYNEQFFGPGTRLTVL.

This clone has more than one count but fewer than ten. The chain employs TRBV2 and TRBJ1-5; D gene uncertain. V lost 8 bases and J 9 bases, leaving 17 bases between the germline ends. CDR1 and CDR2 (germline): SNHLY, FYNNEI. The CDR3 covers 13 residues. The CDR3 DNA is TGTGCCAGCTCGCCGGCGGTCGGATGGCCCCAGCATTTT. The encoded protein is CASSPAVGWPQHF.

CDR3 loop: CSVGRQGTGYTF. CDR3 bases: TGCAGCGTTGGCAGACAGGGGACGGGCTACACCTTC. The chain links TRBV29-1 to TRBJ1-2; TRBD1 aligns across 8 bases. The V gene's germline CDR1 is SQVTM and CDR2 ANQGSEA. This CDR3 region has 12 residues. V was clipped by 4 bases and J by 8 bases; unmatched bases: 6. Together with reference TRBV29-1 and TRBJ1-2, the CDR3 gives the full variable domain: SAVISQKPSRDICQRGTSLTIQCQVDSQVTMMFWYRQQPGQSLTLIATANQGSEATYESGFVIDKFPISRPNLTFSTLTVSNMSPEDSSIYLCSVGRQGTGYTFGSGTRLTVV.

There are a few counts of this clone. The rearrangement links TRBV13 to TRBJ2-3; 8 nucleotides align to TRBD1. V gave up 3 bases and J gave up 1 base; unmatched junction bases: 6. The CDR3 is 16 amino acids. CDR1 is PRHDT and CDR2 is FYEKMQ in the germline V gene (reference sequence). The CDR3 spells CASSLQGAWGTDTQYF. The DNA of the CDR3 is TGTGCCAGCAGCTTGCAGGGGGCGTGGGGCACAGATACGCAGTATTTT.

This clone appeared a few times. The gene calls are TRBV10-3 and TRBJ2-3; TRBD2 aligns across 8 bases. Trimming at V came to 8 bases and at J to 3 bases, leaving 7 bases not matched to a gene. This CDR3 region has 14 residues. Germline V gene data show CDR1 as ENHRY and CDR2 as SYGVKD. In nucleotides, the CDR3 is TGTGCCATCGCTAGCGGGCTTGGGACAGATACGCAGTATTTT. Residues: CAIASGLGTDTQYF.